This T cell receptor (beta chain) appears in the sequencing data of a study of T cells in tuberculosis. Overall study: Within 7 days of starting treatment, or before, PBMC were stored.

General observations from the study: Samples were chosen by availability of cryopreserved specimens. Active tuberculosis TCR-alpha repertoires lay closer to GMM-specific TCRs than IGRA-negative controls, suggesting clonal expansion.

Time point of the sample: new active TB diagnosis, blood taken before or within 7 days of starting treatment. Sequenced by immunoSEQ multiplex PCR; TCRdb stores in-frame clones only, minus some. The sample has approximately 22,000 clones, around 85% seen once. As concerns this clone: As yet, its antigen is unknown.

Trimming left V 3 bases short and J 2 bases short, with 12 bases between. Germline V gene lookup returns CDR1 MNHEY and CDR2 SMNVEV (reference sequence). This CDR3 is 15 amino acids long. The sample here was PBMCs, taken at tuberculosis diagnosis. The sequence came from an adult with tuberculosis. V gene TRBV27 combines with J gene TRBJ2-3, with D possibly TRBD2 on 6 matching bases. CDR3 in amino acids: CASSFQPGVTDTQYF. Here the CDR3 DNA reads TGTGCCAGCAGTTTCCAGCCGGGAGTCACAGATACGCAGTATTTT.